What follows are 10 T cell receptor beta chains derived from one specimen sequenced in a study of blood T cell repertoires in COVID-19. Data came from immunoSEQ multiplex PCR; TCRdb stores just in-frame clones and leaves some out. The sample carries roughly 170,000 clones, less than 85% recorded once. What was sequenced was PBMCs or T cells enriched from blood (not recorded which). These receptors were obtained from a woman between 45 and 60 years old who had recovered from COVID-19.

The chain links TRBV18 to TRBJ2-7, with D perhaps TRBD2 (5 bases). Germline lookup yields CDR1 KGHSH and CDR2 LQKENI. This CDR3 is 13 amino acids long. V lost 6 bases to trimming and J lost 2 bases, with 11 bases between them. CDR3 nucleotide sequence: TGTGCCAGCTCCCGCGGGCAGACCTACGAGCAGTACGTC. Its protein product is CASSRGQTYEQYV.

V usage is TRBV5-1 and J usage is TRBJ1-1; the D gene is possibly TRBD1 (5 bases). Germline assignment: CDR1 SGHRS and CDR2 YFSETQ. The V gene lost 1 base and the J gene lost 4 bases, with 11 bases spanning the gap. CDR3 length equals 14 residues. The CDR3: CASSLRGWGTEAFF. The CDR3 DNA reads TGCGCCAGCAGCTTGAGGGGTTGGGGCACTGAAGCTTTCTTT.

The genes are TRBV5-1 and TRBJ2-1; D is possibly TRBD2 (6 bases). This CDR3 contains 15 residues. Trimming cost V 4 bases and J 4 bases, with 15 bases left between them. Germline V gene data show CDR1 as SGHRS and CDR2 as YFSETQ. The DNA for the CDR3 is TGCGCCAGCAGCGAGGGTGGGACTCCGTACAATGAGCAGTTCTTC. The encoded protein is CASSEGGTPYNEQFF.

V and J are TRBV19 and TRBJ2-5; D remains unclear. Trimming cost V 6 bases and J 5 bases, with 10 bases left between them. Germline loops: CDR1 LNHDA, CDR2 SQIVND (reference sequence). The CDR3 extends over 12 amino acids. The DNA of the CDR3 is TGTGCCAGTAGCCAAGCTCGGGAGACCCAGTACTTC. It yields the protein CASSQARETQYF.

The rearrangement joins TRBV18 to TRBJ2-1; 9 nucleotides match TRBD1. J gave up 7 bases and V 0 bases, and 7 bases lay outside the gene matches. From germline, CDR1 is KGHSH and CDR2 LQKENI. CDR3 size: 16 residues. The CDR3 region is CASSPPVGQGGNEQFF. CDR3 DNA sequence: TGTGCCAGCTCACCACCGGTGGGACAGGGCGGTAATGAGCAGTTCTTC. Based on the CDR3 plus reference TRBV18 and TRBJ2-1, the full variable domain is NAGVMQNPRHLVRRRGQEARLRCSPMKGHSHVYWYRQLPEEGLKFMVYLQKENIIDESGMPKERFSAEFPKEGPSILRIQQVVRGDSAAYFCASSPPVGQGGNEQFFGPGTRLTVL.

This chain uses TRBV28 with TRBJ2-5, with 8 bases aligning to TRBD1. Germline V CDR1 and CDR2: MDHEN, SYDVKM. The CDR3 loop spans 12 amino acids. The V gene end was trimmed by 8 bases and the J gene end by 9 bases; junction bases not matched to a gene: 8. CDR3 in amino acids: CASGGQGRSQYF. The CDR3 DNA is TGTGCCAGCGGCGGACAGGGAAGGTCCCAGTACTTC.

V gene TRBV9 combines with J gene TRBJ2-5, with D uncertain. Germline V CDR1 and CDR2: SGDLS, YYNGEE. Trimming removed 4 bases from V and 2 bases from J, with 12 bases in between. The CDR3 is 14 amino acids. The CDR3 protein is CASSSRLQQETQYF. The DNA of the CDR3 is TGTGCCAGCAGCTCCAGATTACAGCAAGAGACCCAGTACTTC. Using reference TRBV9 and TRBJ2-5 for the parts outside the CDR3, the full variable domain is DSGVTQTPKHLITATGQRVTLRCSPRSGDLSVYWYQQSLDQGLQFLIQYYNGEERAKGNILERFSAQQFPDLHSELNLSSLELGDSALYFCASSSRLQQETQYFGPGTRLLVL.

The rearrangement uses TRBV29-1 and TRBJ2-3; 11 nucleotides match TRBD2. V lost 6 bases to trimming and J lost 3 bases; unmatched junction nucleotides: 14. CDR3 length: 17 amino acids. The germline gives CDR1 SQVTM, CDR2 ANQGSEA. The CDR3 DNA follows: TGCAGCGTGACCCTACTAGCGGGAGTTGTTGGTACAGATACGCAGTATTTT. Amino acids: CSVTLLAGVVGTDTQYF.

J is TRBJ1-3 and V is TRBV19, with D maybe TRBD1 (5 bases). Germline V CDR1 and CDR2: LNHDA, SQIVND (reference sequence). The V end lost 10 bases, the J end lost 0 bases, and 10 bases lay between the germline ends. The CDR3 runs 13 residues. Written as DNA, the CDR3 is TGTGCCACCACCGACAGCTCTGGAAACACCATATATTTT. It specifies CATTDSSGNTIYF.

The gene calls are TRBV4-3 and TRBJ1-2; the D gene is possibly TRBD1 (6 bases). The germline gives CDR1 LGHNA, CDR2 YSLEER. The V end lost 0 bases, the J end lost 7 bases, and 12 bases lay between the germline ends. CDR3 size: 14 residues. The CDR3: CASSQDRGARGYTF. DNA of the CDR3: TGCGCCAGCAGCCAAGATCGGGGGGCGCGTGGCTACACCTTC.